This T cell receptor beta chain was obtained from a study of regulatory T cells in long-lasting Graves disease. Study-wide findings and caveats: Clonotypes that were public and shared totalled approximately 2,800 in persistent patients versus around 970 in new patients. Accuracy might have suffered from few samples. Preferential use of TRBV28, TRBJ1-2 and TRBJ2-5 was seen in persistent disease.

Preparation of the TCR library used RNA extracted from PBMCs. TCRdb redid the calling of the reads with MiXCR, one entry per CDR3 protein. Of approximately 670 distinct CDR3 sequences listed, 70% to 85% are singletons. Only a few counts were recorded for this clonotype. Its antigen is as yet unknown. In germline, CDR1 is SGHAT, CDR2 FQNNGV. V was clipped by 3 bases and J by 3 bases; unmatched bases: 7. The CDR3 loop spans 16 amino acids. The receptor comes from a female donor with Graves disease. The chain recombines TRBV11-2 with TRBJ2-2; 7 bases match TRBD2. The source was peripheral blood mononuclear cells (PBMCs), collected with antithyroid drug treatment, in newly diagnosed or persistent Graves disease (not recorded which). As DNA, the CDR3 is TGTGCCAGCAGCTTGTGGGGAGGGAGGGACACCGGGGAGCTGTTTTTT. This translates into CASSLWGGRDTGELFF.